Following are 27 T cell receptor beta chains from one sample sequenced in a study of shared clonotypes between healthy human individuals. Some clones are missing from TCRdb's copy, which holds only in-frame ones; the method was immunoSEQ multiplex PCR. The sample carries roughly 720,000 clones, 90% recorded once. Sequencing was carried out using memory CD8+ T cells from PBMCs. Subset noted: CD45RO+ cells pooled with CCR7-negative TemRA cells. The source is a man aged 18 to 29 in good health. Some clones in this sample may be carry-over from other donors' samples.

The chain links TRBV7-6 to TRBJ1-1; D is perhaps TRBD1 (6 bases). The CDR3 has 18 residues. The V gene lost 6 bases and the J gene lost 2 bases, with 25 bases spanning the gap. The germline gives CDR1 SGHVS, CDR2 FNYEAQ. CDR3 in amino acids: CASSQGRGGSRGNTEAFF. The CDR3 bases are TGTGCCAGCAGTCAAGGACGGGGGGGCTCGCGGGGAAACACTGAAGCTTTCTTT.

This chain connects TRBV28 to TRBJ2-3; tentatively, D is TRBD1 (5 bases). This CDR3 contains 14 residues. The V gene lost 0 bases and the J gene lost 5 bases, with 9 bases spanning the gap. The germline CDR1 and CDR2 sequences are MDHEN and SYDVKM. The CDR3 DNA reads TGTGCCAGCAGTTTATGGCAGGGAAGAGATACGCAGTATTTT. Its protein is CASSLWQGRDTQYF. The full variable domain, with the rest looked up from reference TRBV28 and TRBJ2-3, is DVKVTQSSRYLVKRTGEKVFLECVQDMDHENMFWYRQDPGLGLRLIYFSYDVKMKEKGDIPEGYSVSREKKERFSLILESASTNQTSMYLCASSLWQGRDTQYFGPGTRLTVL.

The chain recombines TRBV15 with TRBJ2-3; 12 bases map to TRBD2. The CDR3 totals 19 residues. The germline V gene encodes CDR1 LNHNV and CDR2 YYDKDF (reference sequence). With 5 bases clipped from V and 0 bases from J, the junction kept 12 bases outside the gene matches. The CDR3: CATSGPETSGGDSTDTQYF. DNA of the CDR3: TGTGCCACCAGCGGACCTGAGACTAGCGGGGGAGATAGCACAGATACGCAGTATTTT.

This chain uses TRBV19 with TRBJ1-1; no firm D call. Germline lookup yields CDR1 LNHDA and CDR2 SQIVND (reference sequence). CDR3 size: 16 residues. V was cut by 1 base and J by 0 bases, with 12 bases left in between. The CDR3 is CASSIGASEMNTEAFF. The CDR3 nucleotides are TGTGCCAGTAGTATAGGTGCCAGTGAAATGAACACTGAAGCTTTCTTT.

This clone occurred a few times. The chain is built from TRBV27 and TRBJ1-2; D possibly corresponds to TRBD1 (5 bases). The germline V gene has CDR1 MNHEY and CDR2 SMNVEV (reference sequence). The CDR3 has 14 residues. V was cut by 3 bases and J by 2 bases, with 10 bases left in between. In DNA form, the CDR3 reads TGTGCCAGCAGTTTTCAGGGCACAAACTATGGCTACACCTTC. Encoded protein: CASSFQGTNYGYTF.

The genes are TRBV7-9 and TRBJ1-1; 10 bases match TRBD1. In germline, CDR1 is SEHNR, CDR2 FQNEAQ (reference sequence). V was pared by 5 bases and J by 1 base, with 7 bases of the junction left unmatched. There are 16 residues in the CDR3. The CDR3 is CASSPGTGERNTEAFF. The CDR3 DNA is TGTGCCAGCAGCCCTGGGACAGGGGAAAGGAACACTGAAGCTTTCTTT.

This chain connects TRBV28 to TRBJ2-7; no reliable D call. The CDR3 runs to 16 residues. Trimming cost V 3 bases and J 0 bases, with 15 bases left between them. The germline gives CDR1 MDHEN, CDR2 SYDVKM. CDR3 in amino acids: CASSFQTGSSSYEQYF. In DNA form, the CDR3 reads TGTGCCAGCAGTTTCCAGACCGGATCCAGCTCCTACGAGCAGTACTTC.

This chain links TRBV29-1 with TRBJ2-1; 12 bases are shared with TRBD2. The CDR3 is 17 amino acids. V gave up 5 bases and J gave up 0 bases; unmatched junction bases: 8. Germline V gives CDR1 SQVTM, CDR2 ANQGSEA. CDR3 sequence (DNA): TGCAGCGTTAAAGGACTAGCGGGGAAGAGCTCCTACAATGAGCAGTTCTTC. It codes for CSVKGLAGKSSYNEQFF.

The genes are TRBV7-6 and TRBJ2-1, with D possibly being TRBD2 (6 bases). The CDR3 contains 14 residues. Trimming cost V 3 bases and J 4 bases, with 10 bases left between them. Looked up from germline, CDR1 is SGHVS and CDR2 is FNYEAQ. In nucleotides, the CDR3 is TGTGCCAGCAGCTTGCGCGGGAATTACAATGAGCAGTTCTTC. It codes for CASSLRGNYNEQFF.

The CDR3 DNA follows: TGTGCCAGCAGTTTATTGCGGGAGTTTTACGAGCAGTACTTC. It specifies CASSLLREFYEQYF. This chain uses TRBV28 with TRBJ2-7, with TRBD2 matching 7 bases. With V trimmed by 1 base and J by 4 bases, 4 bases remained unmatched. CDR1 is MDHEN, CDR2 SYDVKM, per germline. The CDR3 runs 14 residues.

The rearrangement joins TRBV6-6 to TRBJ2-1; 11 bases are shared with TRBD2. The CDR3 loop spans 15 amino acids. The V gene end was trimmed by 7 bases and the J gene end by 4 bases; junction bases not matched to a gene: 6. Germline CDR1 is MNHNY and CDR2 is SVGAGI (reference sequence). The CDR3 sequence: CASIPGTSGYNEQFF. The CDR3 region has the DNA TGTGCCAGCATCCCTGGGACTAGCGGTTACAATGAGCAGTTCTTC.

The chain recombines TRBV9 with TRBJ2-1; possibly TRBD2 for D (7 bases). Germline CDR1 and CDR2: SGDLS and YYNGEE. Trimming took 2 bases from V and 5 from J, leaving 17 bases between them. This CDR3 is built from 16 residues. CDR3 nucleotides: TGTGCCAGCAGCGTCTCCCCCGGGGGGCGCGACAATGAGCAGTTCTTC. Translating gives CASSVSPGGRDNEQFF.

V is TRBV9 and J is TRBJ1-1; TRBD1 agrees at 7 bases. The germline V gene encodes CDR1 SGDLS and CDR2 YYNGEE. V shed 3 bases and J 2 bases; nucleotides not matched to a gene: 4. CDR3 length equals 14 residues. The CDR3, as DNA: TGTGCCAGCAGCGCAGGGGACAGCAACACTGAAGCTTTCTTT. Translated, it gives CASSAGDSNTEAFF. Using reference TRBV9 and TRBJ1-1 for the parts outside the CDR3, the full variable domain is DSGVTQTPKHLITATGQRVTLRCSPRSGDLSVYWYQQSLDQGLQFLIQYYNGEERAKGNILERFSAQQFPDLHSELNLSSLELGDSALYFCASSAGDSNTEAFFGQGTRLTVV.

As DNA, the CDR3 is TGTGCCATCACCCTCGGGACTAGCGGGAGAGGCCCAATCCTCGAGCAGTACTTC. Residues: CAITLGTSGRGPILEQYF. This chain connects TRBV10-3 to TRBJ2-7; 14 nucleotides agree with TRBD2. CDR3 size: 18 residues. V lost 7 bases to trimming and J lost 6 bases; unmatched junction nucleotides: 17. The germline V gene encodes CDR1 ENHRY and CDR2 SYGVKD.

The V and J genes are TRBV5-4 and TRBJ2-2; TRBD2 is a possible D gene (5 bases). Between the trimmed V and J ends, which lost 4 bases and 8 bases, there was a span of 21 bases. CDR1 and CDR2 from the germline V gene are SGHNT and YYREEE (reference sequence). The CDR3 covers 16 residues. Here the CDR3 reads CASSAGLYDVKGELFF. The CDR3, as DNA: TGTGCCAGCAGCGCGGGTCTGTACGACGTAAAGGGGGAGCTGTTTTTT.

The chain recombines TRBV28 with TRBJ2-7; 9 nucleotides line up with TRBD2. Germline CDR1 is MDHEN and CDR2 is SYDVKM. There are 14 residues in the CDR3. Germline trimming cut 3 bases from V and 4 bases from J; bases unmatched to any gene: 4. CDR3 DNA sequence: TGTGCCAGCAGTTTCAGGCGGGAGGGGTACGAGCAGTACTTC. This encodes CASSFRREGYEQYF.

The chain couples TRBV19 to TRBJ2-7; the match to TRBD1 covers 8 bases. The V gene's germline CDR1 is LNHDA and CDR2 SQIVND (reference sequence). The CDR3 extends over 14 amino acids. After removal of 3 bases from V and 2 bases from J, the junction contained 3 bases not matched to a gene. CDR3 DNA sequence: TGTGCCAGTAGTATCCGGGGACAGGCCTACGAGCAGTACTTC. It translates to CASSIRGQAYEQYF. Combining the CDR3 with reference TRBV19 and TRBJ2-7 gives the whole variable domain DGGITQSPKYLFRKEGQNVTLSCEQNLNHDAMYWYRQDPGQGLRLIYYSQIVNDFQKGDIAEGYSVSREKKESFPLTVTSAQKNPTAFYLCASSIRGQAYEQYFGPGTRLTVT.

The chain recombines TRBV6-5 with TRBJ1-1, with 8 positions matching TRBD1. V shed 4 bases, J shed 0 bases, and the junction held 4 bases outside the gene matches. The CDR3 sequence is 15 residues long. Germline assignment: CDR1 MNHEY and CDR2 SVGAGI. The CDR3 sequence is CASSSGQGLNTEAFF. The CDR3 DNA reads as TGTGCCAGCAGTTCTGGACAGGGCCTGAACACTGAAGCTTTCTTT.

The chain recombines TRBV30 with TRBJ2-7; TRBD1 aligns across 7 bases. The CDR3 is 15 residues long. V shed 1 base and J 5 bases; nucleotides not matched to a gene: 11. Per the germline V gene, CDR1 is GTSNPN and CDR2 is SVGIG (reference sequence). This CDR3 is CAWSERTGLGNEQYF. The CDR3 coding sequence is TGTGCCTGGAGTGAGCGGACAGGTCTGGGGAACGAGCAGTACTTC.

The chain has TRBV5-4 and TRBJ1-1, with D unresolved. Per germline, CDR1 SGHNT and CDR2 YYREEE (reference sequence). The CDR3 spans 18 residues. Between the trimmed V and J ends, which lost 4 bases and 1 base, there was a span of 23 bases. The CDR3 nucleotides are TGTGCCAGCAGCAACCCACTCAGCCCAGCTCAAGAGAACACTGAAGCTTTCTTT. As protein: CASSNPLSPAQENTEAFF.

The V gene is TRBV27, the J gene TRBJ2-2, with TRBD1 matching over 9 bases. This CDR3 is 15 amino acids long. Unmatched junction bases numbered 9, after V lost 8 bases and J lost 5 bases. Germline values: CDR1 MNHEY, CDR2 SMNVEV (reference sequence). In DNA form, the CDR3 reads TGTGCCAGCCGACCCGACAGGGGGGGGACCGGGGAGCTGTTTTTT. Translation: CASRPDRGGTGELFF.

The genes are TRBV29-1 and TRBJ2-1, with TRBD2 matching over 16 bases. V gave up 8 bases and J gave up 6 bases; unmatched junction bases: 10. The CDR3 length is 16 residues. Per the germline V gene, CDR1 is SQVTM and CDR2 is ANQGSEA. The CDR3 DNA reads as TGCAGCAGTACCGGGACTAGCGGGAGGGTCCTCAATGAGCAGTTCTTC. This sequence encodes CSSTGTSGRVLNEQFF.

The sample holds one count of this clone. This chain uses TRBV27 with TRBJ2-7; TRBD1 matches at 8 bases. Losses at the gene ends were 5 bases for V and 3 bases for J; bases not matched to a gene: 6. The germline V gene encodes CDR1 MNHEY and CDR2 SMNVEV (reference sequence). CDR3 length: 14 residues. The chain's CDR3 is CASSEQGGLYEQYF. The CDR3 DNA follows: TGTGCCAGCAGTGAACAGGGGGGCCTCTACGAGCAGTACTTC.

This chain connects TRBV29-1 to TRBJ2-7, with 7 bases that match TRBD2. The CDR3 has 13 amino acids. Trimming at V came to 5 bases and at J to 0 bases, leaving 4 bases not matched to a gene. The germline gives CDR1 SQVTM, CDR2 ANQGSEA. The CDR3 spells CSVLGGDSYEQYF. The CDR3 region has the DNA TGCAGCGTTTTGGGGGGGGACTCCTACGAGCAGTACTTC.

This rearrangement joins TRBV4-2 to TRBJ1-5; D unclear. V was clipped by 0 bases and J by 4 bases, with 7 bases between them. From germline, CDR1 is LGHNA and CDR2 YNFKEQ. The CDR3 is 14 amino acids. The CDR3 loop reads CASSQEGRNQPQHF. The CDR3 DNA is TGTGCCAGCAGCCAAGAAGGACGGAATCAGCCCCAGCATTTT.

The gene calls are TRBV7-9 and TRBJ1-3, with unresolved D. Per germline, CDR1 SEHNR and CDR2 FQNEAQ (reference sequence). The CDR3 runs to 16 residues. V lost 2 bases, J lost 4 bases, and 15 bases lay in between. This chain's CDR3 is CASSLPPIGRGNTIYF. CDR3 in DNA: TGTGCCAGCAGCTTACCCCCAATCGGCAGGGGAAACACCATATATTTT.

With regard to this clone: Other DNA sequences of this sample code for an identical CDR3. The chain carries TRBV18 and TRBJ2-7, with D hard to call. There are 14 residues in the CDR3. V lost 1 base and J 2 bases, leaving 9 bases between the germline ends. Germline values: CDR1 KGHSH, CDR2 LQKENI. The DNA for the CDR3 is TGTGCCAGCTCACCACGGGATAGGACCTACGAGCAGTACTTC. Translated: CASSPRDRTYEQYF.